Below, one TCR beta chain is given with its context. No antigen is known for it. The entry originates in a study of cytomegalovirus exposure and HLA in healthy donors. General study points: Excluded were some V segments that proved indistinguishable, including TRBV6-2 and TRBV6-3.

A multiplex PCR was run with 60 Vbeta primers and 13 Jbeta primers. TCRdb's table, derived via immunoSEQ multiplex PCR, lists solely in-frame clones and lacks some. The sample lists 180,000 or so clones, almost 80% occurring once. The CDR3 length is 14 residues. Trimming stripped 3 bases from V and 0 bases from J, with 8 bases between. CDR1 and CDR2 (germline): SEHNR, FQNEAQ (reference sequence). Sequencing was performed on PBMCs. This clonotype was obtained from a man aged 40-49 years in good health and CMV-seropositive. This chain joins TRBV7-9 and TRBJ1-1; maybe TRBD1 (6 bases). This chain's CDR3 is CASSFGQLNTEAFF. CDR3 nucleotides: TGTGCCAGCAGCTTCGGACAGTTGAACACTGAAGCTTTCTTT.